What follows are 31 T cell receptor beta chains derived from one specimen sequenced in a study of cytomegalovirus exposure and HLA in healthy donors. A multiplex PCR was run with 60 Vbeta primers and 13 Jbeta primers. This table comes from immunoSEQ multiplex PCR, and its TCRdb copy is limited to in-frame clones, with some not included. The table records 110,000 to 150,000 clones, approximately 81% of them present only once. The sample consisted of PBMCs. The receptors were gathered from a boy aged 2 to 10 in good health and CMV-seronegative.

The rearrangement uses TRBV18 and TRBJ1-5; D might be TRBD1 (6 bases). Germline V gene data show CDR1 as KGHSH and CDR2 as LQKENI. There are 17 residues in the CDR3. V was pared by 4 bases and J by 2 bases, with 18 bases between. The CDR3 region has the DNA TGTGCCAGCTCACAGAACAGGGAGTCGCTCGGCAATCAGCCCCAGCATTTT. Translated, it gives CASSQNRESLGNQPQHF. The full variable domain, completed using reference TRBV18 and TRBJ1-5, is NAGVMQNPRHLVRRRGQEARLRCSPMKGHSHVYWYRQLPEEGLKFMVYLQKENIIDESGMPKERFSAEFPKEGPSILRIQQVVRGDSAAYFCASSQNRESLGNQPQHFGDGTRLSIL.

The chain carries TRBV28 and TRBJ2-7, with 7 positions matching TRBD2. Germline-derived CDR1 and CDR2 are MDHEN and SYDVKM. V lost 2 bases and J lost 2; bases outside the gene matches: 6. The CDR3 loop spans 15 amino acids. The CDR3: CASSLLRGGTYEQYF. The DNA for the CDR3 is TGTGCCAGCAGTTTACTCCGCGGGGGTACCTACGAGCAGTACTTC. Full variable domain (rest looked up from reference TRBV28 and TRBJ2-7): DVKVTQSSRYLVKRTGEKVFLECVQDMDHENMFWYRQDPGLGLRLIYFSYDVKMKEKGDIPEGYSVSREKKERFSLILESASTNQTSMYLCASSLLRGGTYEQYFGPGTRLTVT.

This rearrangement joins TRBV19 to TRBJ2-1, with D tentatively TRBD2 (5 bases). The CDR3 totals 15 residues. Germline CDR1 LNHDA, CDR2 SQIVND (reference sequence). The ends were cut back, 2 bases at V and 2 bases at J, with 10 bases in the middle. DNA of the CDR3: TGTGCCAGTAGTATAAACGGGAACCCCTACAATGAGCAGTTCTTC. It codes for CASSINGNPYNEQFF.

V and J are TRBV6-1 and TRBJ2-1; 8 bases line up with TRBD1. This CDR3 has 16 amino acids. CDR1 and CDR2 (germline): MNHNS, SASEGT. With 3 bases clipped from V and 2 bases from J, the junction kept 6 bases outside the gene matches. The CDR3 DNA is TGTGCCAGCAGTGACCTCGGGACAGGACCCTACAATGAGCAGTTCTTC. Amino acids: CASSDLGTGPYNEQFF.

In its sample, this clone was seen a few times. V gene TRBV5-1 combines with J gene TRBJ1-1; 10 bases map to TRBD1. Trimming at V came to 3 bases and at J to 5 bases, leaving 4 bases not matched to a gene. CDR1 and CDR2 (germline): SGHRS, YFSETQ. The length of the CDR3 is 14 residues. CDR3 DNA: TGCGCCAGCAGCTCAGGACAGGGGGGTACTGAAGCTTTCTTT. Protein sequence: CASSSGQGGTEAFF.

The chain is built from TRBV7-6 and TRBJ2-7; TRBD2 matches at 8 bases. Germline CDR1 SGHVS, CDR2 FNYEAQ. This CDR3 has 18 residues. The trim removed 1 base at V and 5 bases at J, leaving 16 bases unmatched. In DNA, the CDR3 is TGTGCCAGCAGCTTAGGTCTTCCTAGCGGGCCGGGGGACCACGAGCAGTACTTC. Its protein is CASSLGLPSGPGDHEQYF.

V gene TRBV27 combines with J gene TRBJ2-7; TRBD1 aligns across 8 bases. The CDR3 sequence is 15 residues long. CDR1 is MNHEY and CDR2 is SMNVEV in the germline V gene (reference sequence). J gave up 5 bases and V 2 bases, and 8 bases lay outside the gene matches. Here the CDR3 DNA reads TGTGCCAGCAGTTTAAGTTGGCAGGGGGCAAACGAGCAGTACTTC. This translates into CASSLSWQGANEQYF.

The chain has TRBV19 and TRBJ2-7; D gene ambiguous. This CDR3 is built from 14 residues. Germline CDR1 is LNHDA and CDR2 is SQIVND (reference sequence). Trimming shortened V by 5 bases and J by 0 bases, and 11 bases separated the two germline ends. In DNA form, the CDR3 reads TGTGCCAGTAGTTACGGTTTAAGCTCCTACGAGCAGTACTTC. Protein: CASSYGLSSYEQYF.

This clone was seen once. This chain links TRBV7-9 with TRBJ2-7; TRBD2 might be the D (6 bases). V dropped 4 bases and J dropped 4 bases, with 11 bases sitting between them. The CDR3 consists of 13 residues. Germline V gives CDR1 SEHNR, CDR2 FQNEAQ (reference sequence). The CDR3 here is CASSSRGRYEQYF. In DNA form, the CDR3 reads TGTGCCAGCAGCTCCCGAGGGAGGTACGAGCAGTACTTC.

The chain joins TRBV5-6 to TRBJ2-1, with D perhaps matching TRBD1 (5 bases). The germline V and J ends were trimmed by 4 bases and 10 bases, with 12 bases remaining between them. Germline V gives CDR1 SGHDT, CDR2 YYEEEE. The CDR3 has 12 residues. The CDR3 loop reads CASSGAFGEQFF. In nucleotides, the CDR3 is TGTGCCAGCAGCGGGGCTTTCGGAGAGCAGTTCTTC.

The chain is built from TRBV25-1 and TRBJ2-6; 7 positions agree with TRBD2. This CDR3 comprises 16 residues. Germline V gene data show CDR1 as MGHDK and CDR2 as SYGVNS. V was clipped by 8 bases and J by 1 base; unmatched bases: 8. The CDR3: CASDSQGGSGANVLTF. The CDR3 DNA sequence: TGTGCCAGCGATTCCCAGGGAGGGTCTGGGGCCAACGTCCTGACTTTC.

The V and J genes are TRBV29-1 and TRBJ1-2, with 9 bases that match TRBD1. Germline CDR1 and CDR2: SQVTM and ANQGSEA. V lost 7 bases and J lost 2; bases outside the gene matches: 5. The CDR3 totals 13 residues. The CDR3 here is CSAKGQGNYGYTF. CDR3 bases: TGCAGCGCGAAGGGACAGGGAAACTATGGCTACACCTTC. The full variable domain, completed using reference TRBV29-1 and TRBJ1-2, is SAVISQKPSRDICQRGTSLTIQCQVDSQVTMMFWYRQQPGQSLTLIATANQGSEATYESGFVIDKFPISRPNLTFSTLTVSNMSPEDSSIYLCSAKGQGNYGYTFGSGTRLTVV.

This clone appeared a single time. This chain connects TRBV28 to TRBJ1-1, with TRBD1 identical over 9 bases. Germline lookup yields CDR1 MDHEN and CDR2 SYDVKM. V was pared by 1 base and J by 0 bases, with 6 bases of the junction left unmatched. There are 17 residues in the CDR3. The DNA for the CDR3 is TGTGCCAGCAGTTTATTTCGTACAGGGGGCTTGAACACTGAAGCTTTCTTT. Encoded protein: CASSLFRTGGLNTEAFF.

This clone has a handful of counts. This chain connects TRBV7-2 to TRBJ2-1; 11 bases line up with TRBD2. V dropped 6 bases and J dropped 5; count of bases not matched to a gene: 9. CDR3 length: 16 residues. Germline V CDR1 and CDR2: SGHTA, FQGNSA. The CDR3 DNA is TGTGCCAGCAGTTCGTACGGGACTAGCGGTGACAATGAGCAGTTCTTC. Its translation is CASSSYGTSGDNEQFF.

This chain links TRBV5-1 with TRBJ1-2, with 7 bases aligning to TRBD1. The CDR3 is 15 amino acids. The J segment lost 6 bases and the V segment lost 4 bases, leaving 12 bases of the junction unmatched. CDR1 is SGHRS and CDR2 is YFSETQ in the germline V gene. The chain's CDR3 is CASSLGTVQTDGYTF. The CDR3 DNA sequence: TGCGCCAGCAGCCTCGGGACAGTGCAGACGGATGGCTACACCTTC.

The chain joins TRBV28 to TRBJ2-7, with 13 positions matching TRBD2. CDR3 size: 17 residues. Germline loops: CDR1 MDHEN, CDR2 SYDVKM. V lost 6 bases, J lost 1 base, and 9 bases stayed unmatched. The CDR3 bases are TGTGCCAGCAGCTATGGACTAGCGGGAGCTTTATCCTACGAGCAGTACTTC. It translates to CASSYGLAGALSYEQYF.

The gene calls are TRBV10-3 and TRBJ2-5; TRBD2 agrees at 13 bases. The end of the DNA fits TRBJ2-7 better, so the J call may be wrong. The germline CDR1 and CDR2 sequences are ENHRY and SYGVKD. The length of the CDR3 is 15 residues. The CDR3 is CAISVRLAGGDEQYF. The CDR3 DNA reads TGTGCCATCAGTGTCCGACTAGCGGGAGGCGACGAGCAGTACTTC.

V and J are TRBV7-2 and TRBJ2-7, with 7 nucleotides matching TRBD2. The CDR3 runs 14 residues. V lost 5 bases, J lost 0 bases, and 4 bases stayed unmatched. Germline V gene lookup returns CDR1 SGHTA and CDR2 FQGNSA. The CDR3 loop is CASSPRLASYEQYF. The DNA for the CDR3 is TGTGCCAGCAGCCCCCGACTAGCCTCCTACGAGCAGTACTTC.

The chain employs TRBV7-6 and TRBJ2-7; unclear D gene. CDR3 length: 14 amino acids. Germline CDR1 is SGHVS and CDR2 is FNYEAQ. V was trimmed by 1 base and J by 3 bases, leaving 10 bases between them. In nucleotides, the CDR3 is TGTGCCAGCAGCTTAGTAGAAGGAGACTACGAGCAGTACTTC. Protein product: CASSLVEGDYEQYF.

V gene TRBV30 combines with J gene TRBJ1-1; the D gene is possibly TRBD1 (5 bases). Trimming left V 5 bases short and J 1 base short, with 11 bases between. This CDR3 has 13 residues. Germline V gives CDR1 GTSNPN, CDR2 SVGIG (reference sequence). CDR3 residues: CAWGAGSNTEAFF. CDR3 nucleotide sequence: TGTGCCTGGGGTGCAGGGTCGAACACTGAAGCTTTCTTT.

This clone appeared a few times. This chain uses TRBV30 with TRBJ1-4; 8 bases fit TRBD1. V shed 2 bases and J 6 bases; nucleotides not matched to a gene: 11. This CDR3 is built from 16 residues. Germline-derived CDR1 and CDR2 are GTSNPN and SVGIG (reference sequence). As DNA, the CDR3 is TGTGCCTGGAGTCCCTCGAGGACAGGGAGAGATGAAAAACTGTTTTTT. This encodes CAWSPSRTGRDEKLFF.

CDR3 in amino acids: CASSSEQYARQHQPQHF. As DNA, the CDR3 is TGTGCCAGCAGCAGCGAGCAGTATGCACGCCAACATCAGCCCCAGCATTTT. The rearrangement uses TRBV7-3 and TRBJ1-5; D remains ambiguous. CDR1 is SGHTA, CDR2 FQGTGA, per germline. This CDR3 comprises 17 residues. The V and J ends lost 5 bases and 5 bases respectively, with 22 bases between them.

The chain combines TRBV4-1 with TRBJ2-1; the D gene is possibly TRBD1 (6 bases). Germline assignment: CDR1 MGHRA and CDR2 YSYEKL. CDR3 length: 15 amino acids. The germline V and J ends were trimmed by 1 base and 1 base, with 8 bases remaining between them. The CDR3: CASSQVDRSYNEQFF. In nucleotides, the CDR3 is TGCGCCAGCAGCCAAGTCGACAGGTCCTACAATGAGCAGTTCTTC.

The V gene is TRBV13, the J gene TRBJ2-1, with D possibly matching TRBD1 (5 bases). The CDR3 has 16 amino acids. Trimming pared 1 base from V and 2 bases from J, leaving 12 bases between. Germline CDR1 reads PRHDT; CDR2 reads FYEKMQ (reference sequence). The DNA for the CDR3 is TGTGCCAGCAGCTTAGCCAACAGGTTTACCTACAATGAGCAGTTCTTC. Translated, it gives CASSLANRFTYNEQFF.

The chain carries TRBV4-2 and TRBJ1-5; perhaps TRBD1 as D (6 bases). The CDR3 loop spans 13 amino acids. The germline V and J ends were trimmed by 1 base and 7 bases, with 8 bases remaining between them. Germline CDR1 is LGHNA and CDR2 is YNFKEQ. CDR3: CASSQAGAQPQHF. CDR3 nucleotide sequence: TGTGCCAGCAGCCAAGCAGGGGCCCAGCCCCAGCATTTT.

The J gene is TRBJ2-3, the V gene TRBV23-1; TRBD2 agrees at 10 bases. TRBV23-1 is flagged as an ORF with uncertain function. The ends lost 6 bases at V and 2 bases at J; junction bases unmatched: 5. The length of the CDR3 is 15 residues. The CDR3 spells CASSPTSGDTDTQYF. The CDR3 nucleotides are TGCGCCAGCAGCCCCACTAGCGGGGACACAGATACGCAGTATTTT.

V is TRBV27 and J is TRBJ2-6; D perhaps matches TRBD1 (6 bases). CDR3 length: 15 residues. Trimming shortened V by 5 bases and J by 1 base, and 9 bases separated the two germline ends. The germline V gene has CDR1 MNHEY and CDR2 SMNVEV (reference sequence). CDR3 bases: TGTGCCAGCAGTATAACAGGGTCTGGGGCCAACGTCCTGACTTTC. It specifies CASSITGSGANVLTF.

The chain uses TRBV2 and TRBJ2-1; D not resolved. Germline assignment: CDR1 SNHLY and CDR2 FYNNEI. The CDR3 extends over 14 amino acids. Trimming took off 3 bases at V and 5 bases at J, with 11 bases between the two ends. CDR3 coding DNA: TGTGCCAGCAGTGACGCCAGAAACAACAATGAGCAGTTCTTC. This translates into CASSDARNNNEQFF.

This rearrangement joins TRBV19 to TRBJ1-6, with TRBD1 identical over 8 bases. The V and J ends lost 4 bases and 7 bases, in that order; junction bases with no gene match: 3. The germline V gene encodes CDR1 LNHDA and CDR2 SQIVND (reference sequence). This CDR3 comprises 14 residues. CDR3 protein: CASSRRTGNSPLHF. CDR3 in DNA: TGTGCCAGTAGTAGACGGACAGGGAATTCACCCCTCCACTTT.

The V call is TRBV18, the J call TRBJ2-2; D uncertain. The germline CDR1 and CDR2 sequences are KGHSH and LQKENI. The CDR3 covers 14 residues. Trimming left V 8 bases short and J 0 bases short, with 10 bases between. The CDR3 DNA sequence: TGTGCCAGCGTACAGAAACCGAACACCGGGGAGCTGTTTTTT. Translation: CASVQKPNTGELFF.

V gene TRBV4-3 combines with J gene TRBJ2-6; TRBD1 matches at 8 bases. CDR1 is LGHNA and CDR2 is YSLEER in the germline V gene. The CDR3 contains 18 residues. V lost 0 bases, J lost 3 bases, and 7 bases stayed unmatched. The chain's CDR3 is CASSQEAGGQYGANVLTF. The CDR3, as DNA: TGCGCCAGCAGCCAAGAGGCAGGGGGCCAATATGGGGCCAACGTCCTGACTTTC.